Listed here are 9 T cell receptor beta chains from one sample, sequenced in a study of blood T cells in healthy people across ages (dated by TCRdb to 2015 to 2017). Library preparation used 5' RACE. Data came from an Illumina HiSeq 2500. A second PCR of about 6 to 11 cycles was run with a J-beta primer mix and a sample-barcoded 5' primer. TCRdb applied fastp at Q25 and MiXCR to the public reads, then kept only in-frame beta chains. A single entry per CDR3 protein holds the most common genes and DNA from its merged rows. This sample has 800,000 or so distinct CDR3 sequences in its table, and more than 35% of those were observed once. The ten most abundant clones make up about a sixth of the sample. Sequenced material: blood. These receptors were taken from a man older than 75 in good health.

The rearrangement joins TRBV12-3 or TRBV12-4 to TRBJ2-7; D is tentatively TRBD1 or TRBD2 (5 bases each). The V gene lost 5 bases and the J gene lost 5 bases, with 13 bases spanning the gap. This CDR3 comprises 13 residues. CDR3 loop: CASSGTDAHEQYF. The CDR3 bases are TGTGCCAGCAGTGGGACCGACGCCCACGAGCAGTACTTC.

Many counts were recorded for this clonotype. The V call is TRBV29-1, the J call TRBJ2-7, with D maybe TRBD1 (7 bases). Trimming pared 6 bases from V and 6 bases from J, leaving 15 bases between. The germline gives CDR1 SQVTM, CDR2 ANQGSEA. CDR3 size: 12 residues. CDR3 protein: CSVANRGGEQYF. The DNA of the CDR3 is TGCAGCGTCGCAAACAGGGGAGGCGAGCAGTACTTC.

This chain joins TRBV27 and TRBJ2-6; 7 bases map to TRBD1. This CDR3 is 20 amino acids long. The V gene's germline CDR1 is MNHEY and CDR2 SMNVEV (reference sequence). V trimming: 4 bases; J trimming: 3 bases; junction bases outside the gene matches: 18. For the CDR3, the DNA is TGTGCCAGCAGTTATAGGGGGCCGAGACAGAGAATAGGTGGGGCCAACGTCCTGACTTTC. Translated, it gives CASSYRGPRQRIGGANVLTF.

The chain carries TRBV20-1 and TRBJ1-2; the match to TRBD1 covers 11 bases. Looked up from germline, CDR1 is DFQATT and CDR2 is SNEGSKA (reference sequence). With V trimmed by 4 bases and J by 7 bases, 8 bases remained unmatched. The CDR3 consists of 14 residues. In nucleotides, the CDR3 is TGCAGTGCTATAGCCCGGACAGGGGGCTGTGGCTACACCTTC. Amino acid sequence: CSAIARTGGCGYTF.

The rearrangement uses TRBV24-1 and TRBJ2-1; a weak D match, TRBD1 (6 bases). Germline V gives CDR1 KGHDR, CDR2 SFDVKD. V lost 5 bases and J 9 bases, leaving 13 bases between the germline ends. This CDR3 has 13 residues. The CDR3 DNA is TGTGCCACCAGTGCCACTGGACAGAGTGAGCAGTTCTTC. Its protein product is CATSATGQSEQFF.

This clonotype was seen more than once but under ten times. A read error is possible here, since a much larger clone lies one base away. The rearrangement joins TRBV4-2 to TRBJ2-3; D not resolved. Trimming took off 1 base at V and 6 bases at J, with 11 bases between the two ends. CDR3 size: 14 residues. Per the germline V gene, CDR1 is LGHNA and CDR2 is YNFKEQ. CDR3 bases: TGTGCCAGCAGCCAAGGGGGTAATTTTGATACGCAGTATTTT. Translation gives CASSQGGNFDTQYF.

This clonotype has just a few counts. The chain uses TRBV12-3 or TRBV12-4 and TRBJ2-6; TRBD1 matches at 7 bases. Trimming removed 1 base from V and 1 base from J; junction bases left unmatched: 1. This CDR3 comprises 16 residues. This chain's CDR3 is CASSLGQGSGANVLTF. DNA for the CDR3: TGTGCCAGCAGTTTAGGACAGGGTTCTGGGGCCAACGTCCTGACTTTC.

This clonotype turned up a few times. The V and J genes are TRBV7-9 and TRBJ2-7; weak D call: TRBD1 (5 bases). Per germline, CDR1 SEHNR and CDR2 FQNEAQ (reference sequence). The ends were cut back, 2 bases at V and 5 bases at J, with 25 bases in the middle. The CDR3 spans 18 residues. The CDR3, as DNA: TGTGCCAGCAGCTTATTCCCCCTCCTGGACACCCAAAAGCACGAGCAGTACTTC. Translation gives CASSLFPLLDTQKHEQYF.

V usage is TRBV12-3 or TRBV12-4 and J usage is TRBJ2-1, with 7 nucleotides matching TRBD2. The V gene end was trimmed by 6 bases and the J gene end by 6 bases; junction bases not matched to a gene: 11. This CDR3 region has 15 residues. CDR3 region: CASSPSYTSVNEQFF. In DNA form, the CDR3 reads TGTGCCAGCAGCCCGTCCTATACTAGCGTCAATGAGCAGTTCTTC.